This TCR beta chain stems from a study of tissue T cells after allogeneic stem cell transplantation. V gave up 1 base and J gave up 1 base, with 0 bases separating them. The germline V gene has CDR1 GFQATS and CDR2 STVNSAI. The CDR3 is made up of 11 amino acids. Time point: mouse harvest day 7 after allogeneic transplant. The graft held 10^6 splenic CD5+ T cells and 10^7 T-cell-depleted bone marrow cells. Assay: immunoSEQ multiplex PCR; the TCRdb copy retains only in-frame clones and omits some. The table has over 7,000 clones, over 40% seen once; the top ten hold more than 7%. About this clone: Germline and genes here are mouse. Read data end 1 residue before the CDR3 end; the end is taken from the germline J gene.

The TCR sequence derives from a female BALB/c mouse given C57BL/6 T cells with graft-versus-host disease after an allogeneic hematopoietic cell transplant. The sample comprised gut tissue. The chain is built from TRBV20 and TRBJ2-3; D ambiguous. CDR3 amino acids: CGARGAETLYF. The DNA read from the CDR3 is TGTGGTGCTAGGGGTGCAGAAACGCTGTAT.